This section outlines one T cell receptor beta chain sequence together with its context. The data derive from a study of blood T cell repertoires in COVID-19. Generated by immunoSEQ multiplex PCR, the TCRdb table keeps only in-frame clones and is missing some. The table includes 90,000 to 120,000 clones, about three quarters detected once. CDR3 size: 14 residues. The germline V gene has CDR1 SGHTA and CDR2 FQGNSA. Germline trimming cut 3 bases from V and 8 bases from J; bases unmatched to any gene: 7. The sequence derives from a middle-aged woman with acute or convalescent COVID-19. V gene TRBV7-2 combines with J gene TRBJ2-1; 7 bases map to TRBD2. The sequenced material came from peripheral blood. The CDR3 region has the DNA TGTGCCAGCAGCTTCGGACTAGAGGTCTATGAGCAGTTCTTC. Translating gives CASSFGLEVYEQFF.